Listed below are T cell receptor beta chains from one sample, sequenced in a study of blood T cell repertoires in COVID-19. Sequenced by immunoSEQ multiplex PCR; TCRdb stores in-frame clones only, minus some. The sample lists hundreds of thousands of clones; about 79% were seen once. Material: peripheral blood. All receptors come from a woman aged 80 or over with acute or convalescent COVID-19. The CDR3 runs from the conserved cysteine through the conserved F or W. D genes are given only for firm matches. Size is omitted from some rows. Given values are once, few, many or a class for expanded clones.

>TRBD2|TRBJ2-4|TRBV29-1|NA
CSVERTSGLAKNIQYF
TGCAGCGTTGAGCGGACTAGCGGCTTAGCCAAAAACATTCAGTACTTC
>TRBD2|TRBJ2-1|TRBV7-2|NA
CASSLERGVINEQFF
TGTGCCAGCAGCTTAGAGCGGGGAGTAATCAATGAGCAGTTCTTC
>NA|TRBJ2-1|TRBV18|NA
CASSPSRRLDVGMSEQFF
TGTGCCAGCTCGCCTTCGCGGAGGTTGGACGTGGGTATGTCTGAGCAGTTCTTC
>NA|TRBJ2-3|TRBV7-3|NA
CASSLGSGRRTDTQYF
TGTGCCAGCAGCTTAGGGTCAGGGAGGAGGACAGATACGCAGTATTTT
>NA|TRBJ2-3|TRBV9|NA
CASSVVPLDTQYF
TGTGCCAGCAGCGTAGTCCCTCTCGATACGCAGTATTTT
>TRBD1|TRBJ1-5|TRBV12-3/TRBV12-4|NA
CASKQGDFQPQHF
TGTGCCAGTAAACAGGGGGATTTTCAGCCCCAGCATTTT
>TRBD2|TRBJ2-3|TRBV19|NA
CASSPRLAGVTDTQYF
TGTGCCAGTAGTCCCCGACTAGCGGGGGTAACAGATACGCAGTATTTT
>NA|TRBJ1-2|TRBV2|NA
CASTIEDISNYGYTF
TGTGCCAGTACAATCGAGGACATTTCTAACTATGGCTACACCTTC
>NA|TRBJ1-1|TRBV12-3/TRBV12-4|NA
CASSLQGLPEAFF
TGTGCCAGCAGTTTACAGGGTCTCCCTGAAGCTTTCTTT
>NA|TRBJ2-1|TRBV3-1/TRBV3-2|NA
CASSHLALPSYNEQFF
TGTGCCAGCAGCCACCTAGCCCTTCCCTCCTACAATGAGCAGTTCTTC
>TRBD2|TRBJ2-3|TRBV19|NA
CASSSGLAGSTDTQYF
TGTGCCAGTAGCTCGGGACTAGCGGGGAGCACAGATACGCAGTATTTT
>NA|TRBJ1-5|TRBV4-1|NA
CASSQHLDGRFSNQPQHF
TGCGCCAGCAGCCAACACTTGGACGGGAGATTCAGCAATCAGCCCCAGCATTTT
>NA|TRBJ1-6|TRBV6-6|few
CASSYGAPNSPLHF
TGTGCCAGCAGTTACGGGGCTCCGAATTCACCCCTCCACTTT
>NA|TRBJ1-5|TRBV2|NA
CASSEALRNQPQHF
TGTGCCAGCAGTGAAGCGCTCAGGAATCAGCCCCAGCATTTT
>TRBD2|TRBJ2-1|TRBV5-4|few
CASSGTNYNEQFF
TGTGCCAGCAGCGGGACTAATTACAATGAGCAGTTCTTC
>NA|TRBJ2-1|TRBV12-3/TRBV12-4|NA
CASSLSTSYEQFF
TGTGCCAGCAGTTTGTCAACTAGCTATGAGCAGTTCTTC
>NA|TRBJ1-3|TRBV3-1/TRBV3-2|NA
CASSQSWTLGNTIYF
TGTGCCAGCAGCCAATCTTGGACACTCGGAAACACCATATATTTT
>TRBD2|TRBJ2-5|TRBV7-2|NA
CASSPMSAGGRETQYF
TGTGCCAGCAGCCCCATGTCGGCGGGGGGGCGGGAGACCCAGTACTTC
>NA|TRBJ2-1|TRBV28|NA
CASSFPDKRVYNEQFF
TGTGCCAGCAGTTTTCCGGACAAGAGAGTTTACAATGAGCAGTTCTTC
>TRBD1|TRBJ2-4|TRBV2|few
CASRGPGQGNNGKNIQYF
TGTGCCAGCAGGGGACCGGGACAGGGTAATAATGGCAAAAACATTCAGTACTTC
>TRBD1|TRBJ2-5|TRBV5-1|NA
CASSMTGWGETQYF
TGCGCCAGCAGCATGACAGGGTGGGGAGAGACCCAGTACTTC
>NA|TRBJ2-1|TRBV6-5|NA
CASSYTGLGNNEQFF
TGTGCCAGCAGTTACACAGGGTTGGGGAACAATGAGCAGTTCTTC
>TRBD1|TRBJ1-3|TRBV5-1|NA
CASSSQGQGEGNTIYF
TGCGCCAGCAGCTCCCAAGGACAGGGAGAGGGAAACACCATATATTTT
>TRBD1|TRBJ1-5|TRBV15|NA
CATSTSRTGHSNQPQHF
TGTGCCACCAGCACCTCCCGGACAGGTCATAGCAATCAGCCCCAGCATTTT
>NA|TRBJ1-1|TRBV5-6|NA
CASSVGTHEAFF
TGTGCCAGCAGCGTCGGGACACATGAAGCTTTCTTT
>NA|TRBJ2-3|TRBV11-3|NA
CASSLRRTDTQYF
TGTGCCAGCAGCTTACGGCGGACAGATACGCAGTATTTT
>NA|TRBJ1-3|TRBV28|NA
CASLGRREEVNTIYF
TGTGCCAGCTTAGGGCGCAGGGAGGAGGTAAACACCATATATTTT
>NA|TRBJ2-2|TRBV18|NA
CASSSKKLESSNTGELFF
TGTGCCAGCTCATCAAAAAAATTAGAGAGTTCGAACACCGGGGAGCTGTTTTTT
>NA|TRBJ2-3|TRBV4-1|NA
CASSHSSTGSTDTQYF
TGCGCCAGCAGCCACTCAAGCACAGGGAGCACAGATACGCAGTATTTT
>TRBD1|TRBJ1-6|TRBV12-3/TRBV12-4|NA
CASRTGRNSPLHF
TGTGCCAGCAGGACAGGGCGTAATTCACCCCTCCACTTT
>TRBD1|TRBJ1-5|TRBV10-1|NA
CASYGQGGFNQPQHF
TGCGCCAGCTACGGACAGGGAGGATTCAATCAGCCCCAGCATTTT
>TRBD1|TRBJ2-6|TRBV5-6|NA
CASSLQGASGANVLTF
TGTGCCAGCAGCTTACAGGGGGCTTCTGGGGCCAACGTCCTGACTTTC
>TRBD1|TRBJ2-3|TRBV19|NA
CASSKLNRGLTDTQYF
TGTGCCAGTAGTAAACTCAACAGGGGGCTCACAGATACGCAGTATTTT
>TRBD2|TRBJ2-1|TRBV28|NA
CASSSPRLAGGPSSYNEQFF
TGTGCCAGCAGTTCCCCCCGACTAGCGGGGGGACCTAGCTCCTACAATGAGCAGTTCTTC
>TRBD1|TRBJ1-1|TRBV3-1/TRBV3-2|few
CASSQGRQGLGTEAFF
TGTGCCAGCAGCCAAGGCCGACAGGGCTTGGGCACTGAAGCTTTCTTT
>NA|TRBJ1-3|TRBV19|few
CASRGGRGGNTIYF
TGTGCCAGTCGAGGGGGTAGAGGTGGAAACACCATATATTTT
>NA|TRBJ2-2|TRBV7-2|NA
CASSYMNTGELFF
TGTGCCAGCAGCTACATGAACACCGGGGAGCTGTTTTTT
>TRBD1|TRBJ1-1|TRBV6-7|NA
CASRTGEGNTEAFF
TGTGCCAGCAGGACAGGGGAGGGGAACACTGAAGCTTTCTTT
>NA|TRBJ1-5|TRBV28|NA
CASMSAGAQHF
TGTGCCAGCATGTCGGCGGGGGCCCAGCATTTT
>NA|TRBJ1-5|TRBV18|NA
CASSPTDQPQHF
TGTGCCAGCTCCCCGACAGATCAGCCCCAGCATTTT